The entry that follows covers one T cell receptor (beta chain) sequence. V was cut by 6 bases and J by 5 bases, with 10 bases left in between. The CDR3 totals 13 residues. Germline CDR1 and CDR2: SGHTA and FQGNSA. This specimen belongs to a study of Ad26.COV2.S vaccination and SARS-CoV-2 variants. Study-level information: Intramuscularly, Ad26.COV2.S was given either once or twice, 56 days apart.

This sample's treatment: 19 received Ad26.COV2.S at low or high dose, single or two shots; about 5 received placebo; per-sample allocation not given. Sampling was performed 63 days after the first vaccine or placebo injection. Profiling relied on immunoSEQ multiplex PCR, and the TCRdb table lists in-frame clones only, not all of them. The profile shows some 320,000 clones, over 80% of them singletons. The sequences come from peripheral blood, collected in a trial of Ad26.COV2.S vaccine versus placebo. This receptor was identified in a person aged 18-60 years who received the Ad26.COV2.S COVID-19 vaccine or a placebo. This sequence joins TRBV7-2 and TRBJ1-4; maybe TRBD1 (5 bases). For the CDR3, the DNA is TGTGCCAGCAGACCGGGGGTCAATGAAAAACTGTTTTTT. Its protein product is CASRPGVNEKLFF.